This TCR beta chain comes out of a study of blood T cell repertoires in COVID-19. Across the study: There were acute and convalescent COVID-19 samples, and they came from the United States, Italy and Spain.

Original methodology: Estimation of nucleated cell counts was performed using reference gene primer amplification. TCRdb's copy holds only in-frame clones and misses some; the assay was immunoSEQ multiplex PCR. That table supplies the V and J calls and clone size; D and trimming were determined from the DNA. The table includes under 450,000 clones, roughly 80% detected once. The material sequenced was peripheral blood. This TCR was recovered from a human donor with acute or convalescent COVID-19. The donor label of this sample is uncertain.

CDR3 nucleotide sequence: TGTGCCAGCAGTTCAGCGGGGGCCCCATCTAATGAGCAGTTCTTC. Amino acid sequence: CASSSAGAPSNEQFF. The chain carries TRBV6-2 or TRBV6-3 and TRBJ2-1, with 8 bases identical to TRBD2. V lost 4 bases to trimming and J lost 7 bases; unmatched junction nucleotides: 9. Germline V gene data show CDR1 as MNHEY and CDR2 as SVGEGT. The CDR3 runs 15 residues.